The present T cell receptor (beta chain) was sequenced within a study of T-cell reconstitution after alpha-beta-depleted transplantation in children. There are many counts of this clonotype. A TCRbeta library incorporating unique molecular identifiers was prepared. TCRdb processed the PCR reads anew with MiXCR; each CDR3 protein has one entry. The data hold some 640,000 distinct CDR3 sequences, with approximately 15% observed a single time. With V trimmed by 0 bases and J by 8 bases, 6 bases remained unmatched. The CDR3 is made up of 15 amino acids. Per germline, CDR1 SGHRS and CDR2 YFSETQ. This chain links TRBV5-1 with TRBJ2-1, with 9 positions matching TRBD2. Specimen: PBMCs from the stem cell graft donor, collected from the stem cell graft. The sequence came from a human donor who donated a stem cell graft to a child with acute myeloid leukemia. The CDR3 DNA sequence: TGCGCCAGCAGCTTGGGGCGGGGGGGCCGCGATGAGCAGTTCTTC. Its protein product is CASSLGRGGRDEQFF.